The present entry profiles one TCR beta chain with its context. Its specificity is not known. Synthesis of TCR beta cDNA relied on 5'RACE template switching carrying UMIs. TCRdb reprocessed the 5' RACE reads and reports one entry per CDR3 protein, with no DNA. The sample has roughly 430,000 distinct CDR3 sequences. This specimen belongs to a study of T cells expressing NK-cell markers. Overall study: Seven of eight sequenced donors tested HCMV-seropositive; one tested seronegative.

Findings and caveats of the study: Once again these clonotypes came out on top in the CD3+CD56-NKG2C+ fraction of several donors. The dominant NKG2C+ clonotypes represented about 1.0-8% of CD8+ T cells in 6 or 7 donors.

This receptor was obtained from a woman between 18 and 69 years old in good health. Sequencing was carried out using blood T cells: a sorted CD56 or NKG2C T cell subset, CD4+ or CD8+ T cells, or bulk PBMC T cells (not recorded which).

The chain's CDR3 is CASSGGLAGGLLIGDTQYF. V and J are TRBV5-1 and TRBJ2-3; TCRdb outputs TRBD2, but without DNA this stays unchecked. The CDR3 has 19 residues. The germline CDR1 and CDR2 sequences are SGHRS and YFSETQ.